These 19 T cell receptor beta chains were sequenced from one sample in a study of blood T cell repertoires in COVID-19. Sequencing was performed with immunoSEQ multiplex PCR; in TCRdb, only in-frame clones are kept and a portion is missing. The sample holds 150,000 to 200,000 clones, approximately 87% seen once. The specimen was peripheral blood. The receptor set was obtained from a woman between 18 and 29 years old who had recovered from COVID-19.

This clone came up a few times. This sequence joins TRBV7-9 and TRBJ1-1; the D gene is possibly TRBD1 (5 bases). The CDR3 length is 13 residues. Trimming left V 5 bases short and J 2 bases short, with 9 bases between. Germline CDR1 reads SEHNR; CDR2 reads FQNEAQ (reference sequence). The CDR3 region is CASSMTANTEAFF. CDR3 in DNA: TGTGCCAGCAGCATGACAGCAAACACTGAAGCTTTCTTT.

This clone has only a few counts. CDR3 DNA: TGTGCCAGCAGCGATTCAGGGGGCTACTATGGCTACACCTTC. Protein: CASSDSGGYYGYTF. V is TRBV9 and J is TRBJ1-2; 8 nucleotides agree with TRBD1. The germline V gene encodes CDR1 SGDLS and CDR2 YYNGEE. Trimming at V came to 3 bases and at J to 3 bases, leaving 4 bases not matched to a gene. There are 14 residues in the CDR3. Complete variable domain (other parts from reference TRBV9 and TRBJ1-2): DSGVTQTPKHLITATGQRVTLRCSPRSGDLSVYWYQQSLDQGLQFLIQYYNGEERAKGNILERFSAQQFPDLHSELNLSSLELGDSALYFCASSDSGGYYGYTFGSGTRLTVV.

V gene TRBV6-1 combines with J gene TRBJ1-2; TRBD1 might be the D (6 bases). Deletions cut 0 bases from V and 4 bases from J, with 6 bases between. The CDR3 totals 13 residues. CDR1 and CDR2 (germline): MNHNS, SASEGT. As DNA, the CDR3 is TGTGCCAGCAGTGAAGCAGGGGGCTATGGCTACACCTTC. Amino acids: CASSEAGGYGYTF.

The table lists this clone with a count of one. This chain uses TRBV5-6 with TRBJ1-2; weak D call: TRBD1 (5 bases). The CDR3 covers 12 residues. Trimming pared 0 bases from V and 9 bases from J, leaving 9 bases between. CDR1 is SGHDT and CDR2 is YYEEEE in the germline V gene. The CDR3 sequence: CASSLDRWSYTF. CDR3 DNA: TGTGCCAGCAGCTTGGACAGGTGGAGCTACACCTTC. Using reference TRBV5-6 and TRBJ1-2 for the parts outside the CDR3, the full variable domain is DAGVTQSPTHLIKTRGQQVTLRCSPKSGHDTVSWYQQALGQGPQFIFQYYEEEERQRGNFPDRFSGHQFPNYSSELNVNALLLGDSALYLCASSLDRWSYTFGSGTRLTVV.

For the CDR3, the DNA is TGTGCCAGCAGCTGGGACTCGAAAGCTCTGGGGGCCAACGTCCTGACTTTC. As protein: CASSWDSKALGANVLTF. This chain uses TRBV5-6 with TRBJ2-6, with TRBD2 as a possible D gene (6 bases). The CDR3 runs to 17 residues. V was pared by 3 bases and J by 4 bases, with 17 bases between. Germline V gene sequence: CDR1 SGHDT, CDR2 YYEEEE.

CDR3 amino acids: CASSVGAGPGDEQFF. DNA for the CDR3: TGTGCCAGCAGCGTAGGGGCAGGGCCGGGCGATGAGCAGTTCTTC. The genes are TRBV9 and TRBJ2-1; a possible D gene is TRBD1 (5 bases). In germline, CDR1 is SGDLS, CDR2 YYNGEE. The V end was cut by 0 bases, the J end by 8 bases, with 15 bases between. The CDR3 runs to 15 residues.

This clone was detected only once. V gene TRBV4-1 combines with J gene TRBJ1-5; possibly TRBD1 for D (5 bases). CDR3 size: 17 residues. CDR1 and CDR2 (germline): MGHRA, YSYEKL. V lost 0 bases, J lost 6 bases, and 18 bases lay in between. The CDR3: CASSQDRLSGGGQPQHF. For the CDR3, the DNA is TGCGCCAGCAGCCAAGATCGTTTATCGGGGGGGGGTCAGCCCCAGCATTTT.

V and J are TRBV7-2 and TRBJ2-3; tentative D call: TRBD1 (6 bases). The CDR3 covers 13 residues. Trimming took 5 bases from V and 2 from J, leaving 8 bases between them. Germline CDR1 and CDR2: SGHTA and FQGNSA. The CDR3 here is CASSGQTTDTQYF. The CDR3 DNA sequence: TGTGCCAGCAGCGGACAGACCACAGATACGCAGTATTTT.

V is TRBV2 and J is TRBJ2-1; D may be TRBD2 (5 bases). Germline V gene sequence: CDR1 SNHLY, CDR2 FYNNEI. This CDR3 is built from 13 residues. V was cut by 3 bases and J by 10 bases, with 13 bases left in between. CDR3: CASSDGRVEEQFF. CDR3 in DNA: TGTGCCAGCAGTGATGGGAGAGTGGAGGAGCAGTTCTTC. The entire variable domain, with the rest obtained from reference TRBV2 and TRBJ2-1, is as follows: EPEVTQTPSHQVTQMGQEVILRCVPISNHLYFYWYRQILGQKVEFLVSFYNNEISEKSEIFDDQFSVERPDGSNFTLKIRSTKLEDSAMYFCASSDGRVEEQFFGPGTRLTVL.

A few counts support this clone. The V and J genes are TRBV4-1 and TRBJ1-6, with 10 positions matching TRBD1. The germline V gene has CDR1 MGHRA and CDR2 YSYEKL. With V trimmed by 4 bases and J by 3 bases, 3 bases remained unmatched. The CDR3 has 16 amino acids. The CDR3 here is CASSPGQGGYNSPLHF. The CDR3 DNA reads TGCGCCAGCAGCCCAGGACAGGGGGGCTATAATTCACCCCTCCACTTT.

V and J are TRBV2 and TRBJ2-4; D not certain. CDR3 size: 17 residues. Germline-derived CDR1 and CDR2 are SNHLY and FYNNEI. V was pared by 2 bases and J by 0 bases, with 14 bases between. The CDR3 nucleotides are TGTGCCAGCAGTGAATCGTTGAGCGAAATAGCCAAAAACATTCAGTACTTC. This codes for CASSESLSEIAKNIQYF.

V is TRBV13 and J is TRBJ1-1, with 7 nucleotides matching TRBD1. The CDR3 covers 13 residues. Trimming took 3 bases from V and 4 from J; bases not matched to a gene: 2. Germline V gene lookup returns CDR1 PRHDT and CDR2 FYEKMQ (reference sequence). CDR3 loop: CASSFRGSTEAFF. The CDR3 DNA follows: TGTGCCAGCAGCTTCAGGGGGTCCACTGAAGCTTTCTTT.

The chain uses TRBV2 and TRBJ1-1, with TRBD1 matching over 9 bases. Germline CDR1 reads SNHLY; CDR2 reads FYNNEI. J lost 4 bases, V lost 6 bases, and 9 bases had no gene match. The CDR3 extends over 15 amino acids. The CDR3 DNA follows: TGTGCCAGCAGGGCGGACAGGGGTCCTCTCACTGAAGCTTTCTTT. As protein: CASRADRGPLTEAFF.

This rearrangement joins TRBV2 to TRBJ2-7; 9 nucleotides agree with TRBD1. Germline CDR1 and CDR2: SNHLY and FYNNEI. This CDR3 comprises 16 residues. Germline trimming cut 3 bases from V and 2 bases from J; bases unmatched to any gene: 8. The CDR3 bases are TGTGCCAGCAGTGAGTTGGTTCGGGACAGGGCCTACGAGCAGTACTTC. This translates into CASSELVRDRAYEQYF.

V usage is TRBV27 and J usage is TRBJ1-5, with D maybe TRBD1 (6 bases). The germline V gene has CDR1 MNHEY and CDR2 SMNVEV (reference sequence). The CDR3 loop spans 15 amino acids. V lost 2 bases and J 2 bases, leaving 10 bases between the germline ends. The CDR3 spells CASSLEGGGNQPQHF. The DNA of the CDR3 is TGTGCCAGCAGTTTAGAGGGGGGGGGCAATCAGCCCCAGCATTTT.

The rearrangement joins TRBV6-5 to TRBJ1-6; the D gene is possibly TRBD1 (5 bases). The V gene lost 7 bases and the J gene lost 7 bases, with 17 bases spanning the gap. The length of the CDR3 is 15 residues. Looked up from germline, CDR1 is MNHEY and CDR2 is SVGAGI. This CDR3 reads CASTLGRQPNSPLHF. The CDR3, as DNA: TGTGCCAGCACCCTAGGCCGACAGCCCAATTCACCCCTCCACTTT.

V and J are TRBV6-2 or TRBV6-3 and TRBJ1-1; 9 bases agree with TRBD1. The germline V gene has CDR1 MNHEY and CDR2 SVGEGT. V lost 0 bases to trimming and J lost 6 bases; unmatched junction nucleotides: 8. The CDR3 totals 16 residues. The CDR3 loop reads CASSYSADRGWAEAFF. Written as DNA, the CDR3 is TGTGCCAGCAGTTACTCGGCGGACAGGGGTTGGGCTGAAGCTTTCTTT.

This clone was picked up a small number of times. The chain joins TRBV5-4 to TRBJ2-5, with TRBD2 identical over 11 bases. Germline V gene sequence: CDR1 SGHNT, CDR2 YYREEE (reference sequence). The length of the CDR3 is 15 residues. Trimming removed 2 bases from V and 2 bases from J; junction bases left unmatched: 2. The CDR3 DNA follows: TGTGCCAGCAGCTTCCGACTAGCGGGACAAGAGACCCAGTACTTC. Its translation is CASSFRLAGQETQYF.

The chain carries TRBV6-6 and TRBJ1-2; 8 positions agree with TRBD1. Germline-derived CDR1 and CDR2 are MNHNY and SVGAGI (reference sequence). V trimming: 5 bases; J trimming: 3 bases; junction bases outside the gene matches: 5. This CDR3 has 14 amino acids. The CDR3 spells CASSRSTGDYGYTF. CDR3 nucleotides: TGTGCCAGCAGTCGCTCGACAGGGGACTATGGCTACACCTTC.